The 26 T cell receptor beta chains below all came from one sample that was sequenced in a study of Graves' ophthalmopathy and Graves' hyperthyroidism. Amplifying from RNA transcripts, the study obtained TCR beta CDR3 regions. HTBI-primed first-round RT-PCR preceded second-round multiplex PCR. MiXCR was run by TCRdb on the multiplex PCR reads, yielding one entry per CDR3 protein. The sample yields about 700,000 distinct CDR3 sequences, 35% to 50% seen once. The sequencing sample was made of peripheral blood. All receptors come from an adult man with Graves' ophthalmopathy.

The chain carries TRBV13 and TRBJ2-5, with TRBD1 matching over 7 bases. The CDR3 is 14 amino acids. Germline CDR1 is PRHDT and CDR2 is FYEKMQ (reference sequence). With 6 bases clipped from V and 4 bases from J, the junction kept 8 bases outside the gene matches. The CDR3, as DNA: TGTGCCAGCAGTCCGACACAGGGGAGAGAGACCCAGTACTTC. This sequence encodes CASSPTQGRETQYF.

This clonotype came up a few times. The V and J genes are TRBV24-1 and TRBJ2-7; 11 bases agree with TRBD1. CDR3 length: 17 amino acids. CDR1 is KGHDR and CDR2 is SFDVKD in the germline V gene. The V and J ends lost 3 bases and 5 bases, in that order; junction bases with no gene match: 11. The CDR3 coding sequence is TGTGCCACCAGTGATCCCGGGACAGGGGGTTTTTCTAACGAGCAGTACTTC. Its translation: CATSDPGTGGFSNEQYF.

The chain employs TRBV7-2 and TRBJ1-1, with 7 positions matching TRBD1. Germline V gives CDR1 SGHTA, CDR2 FQGNSA. The V gene end was trimmed by 5 bases and the J gene end by 6 bases; junction bases not matched to a gene: 9. This CDR3 region has 14 residues. CDR3 region: CASSARQGRPEAFF. In DNA, the CDR3 is TGTGCCAGCAGCGCCCGACAGGGACGTCCTGAAGCTTTCTTT.

To note about this clonotype: Given a much more abundant clone one base away, this may be a read error. The CDR3 does not close with the conserved phenylalanine or tryptophan, likely indicating a read error. This chain connects TRBV10-3 to TRBJ2-2, with D unclear. Trimming cost V 7 bases and J 2 bases, with 5 bases left between them. The V gene's germline CDR1 is ENHRY and CDR2 SYGVKD. The CDR3 sequence is 12 residues long. The CDR3 DNA follows: TGTGCCATCATGGGTAACACCGGGGAGCTGTTTCTT. Encoded protein: CAIMGNTGELFL.

The chain combines TRBV15 with TRBJ2-5, with 15 bases that match TRBD2. The V segment lost 5 bases and the J segment 4 bases; nucleotides outside the gene matches: 5. CDR1 is LNHNV, CDR2 YYDKDF, per germline (reference sequence). The CDR3 extends over 16 amino acids. The CDR3 here is CATSPRTSGRVETQYF. The CDR3 DNA follows: TGTGCCACCAGCCCTCGGACTAGCGGGAGGGTAGAGACCCAGTACTTC.

J is TRBJ2-3 and V is TRBV12-3 or TRBV12-4; perhaps D is TRBD1 or TRBD2 (5 bases each). V was trimmed by 5 bases and J by 1 base, leaving 13 bases between them. The CDR3 spans 15 residues. This chain's CDR3 is CASSPEGLGTDTQYF. CDR3 bases: TGTGCCAGCAGTCCCGAGGGGTTGGGCACAGATACGCAGTATTTT.

V usage is TRBV19 and J usage is TRBJ2-2; D is perhaps TRBD1 or TRBD2 (5 bases each). The germline V gene has CDR1 LNHDA and CDR2 SQIVND (reference sequence). The CDR3 length is 16 residues. V was clipped by 7 bases and J by 5 bases, with 20 bases between them. The CDR3 DNA follows: TGTGCCAGTACCCCATCCCCAGGGAGAAATACCGGGGAGCTGTTTTTT. This encodes CASTPSPGRNTGELFF.

In this sample, this clonotype turned up many times. The J gene is TRBJ2-5, the V gene TRBV7-8; 9 nucleotides align to TRBD2. V lost 1 base to trimming and J lost 3 bases; unmatched junction nucleotides: 9. The germline CDR1 and CDR2 sequences are SGHVS and FQNEAQ. This CDR3 has 17 amino acids. The CDR3, as DNA: TGTGCCAGCAGCTTAGGCCTTAGCGGGGGACACAAAGAGACCCAGTACTTC. It is translated as CASSLGLSGGHKETQYF.

This sequence joins TRBV7-8 and TRBJ2-5; TRBD1 aligns across 7 bases. Looked up from germline, CDR1 is SGHVS and CDR2 is FQNEAQ. The J segment lost 5 bases and the V segment lost 4 bases, leaving 7 bases of the junction unmatched. This CDR3 has 14 amino acids. CDR3 in DNA: TGTGCCAGCAGCTCTACAGGGGAGTTTGAGACCCAGTACTTC. Protein product: CASSSTGEFETQYF.

This clonotype was observed many times. The CDR3 sequence: CASSEGAGAWGANVLTF. DNA of the CDR3: TGTGCCAGCAGTGAAGGGGCAGGAGCTTGGGGGGCCAACGTCCTGACTTTC. This chain connects TRBV2 to TRBJ2-6; the D is unclear. The CDR3 is 17 amino acids. V lost 1 base to trimming and J lost 4 bases, with 14 bases between them. Germline V gene lookup returns CDR1 SNHLY and CDR2 FYNNEI. Using reference TRBV2 and TRBJ2-6 for the parts outside the CDR3, the full variable domain is EPEVTQTPSHQVTQMGQEVILRCVPISNHLYFYWYRQILGQKVEFLVSFYNNEISEKSEIFDDQFSVERPDGSNFTLKIRSTKLEDSAMYFCASSEGAGAWGANVLTFGAGSRLTVL.

This clonotype came up many times. This chain connects TRBV19 to TRBJ1-4; 10 bases match TRBD1. This CDR3 comprises 14 residues. Germline values: CDR1 LNHDA, CDR2 SQIVND (reference sequence). The ends lost 9 bases at V and 8 bases at J; junction bases unmatched: 9. The CDR3 loop reads CASTRDRGGEKLFF. Written as DNA, the CDR3 is TGTGCCAGCACCCGGGACAGGGGAGGCGAAAAACTGTTTTTT.

The chain combines TRBV10-2 with TRBJ2-7; 7 bases match TRBD1. Trimming removed 0 bases from V and 3 bases from J; junction bases left unmatched: 5. There are 15 residues in the CDR3. Germline CDR1 is WSHSY and CDR2 is SAAADI. The DNA for the CDR3 is TGCGCCAGCAGTGAGTCGGGACAGTTCCTCTACGAGCAGTACTTC. Translated, it gives CASSESGQFLYEQYF.

At least ten counts were recorded for this clonotype. The gene calls are TRBV7-2 and TRBJ1-2; maybe TRBD1 (6 bases). CDR1 SGHTA and CDR2 FQGNSA come from the germline V gene. The CDR3 covers 13 residues. V shed 5 bases and J shed 8 bases, with 15 bases lying between them. DNA of the CDR3: TGTGCCAGCAGCACCCGGGGGGGGGCCGGCTACACCTTC. It codes for CASSTRGGAGYTF. Full variable domain (rest looked up from reference TRBV7-2 and TRBJ1-2): GAGVSQSPSNKVTEKGKDVELRCDPISGHTALYWYRQSLGQGLEFLIYFQGNSAPDKSGLPSDRFSAERTGGSVSTLTIQRTQQEDSAVYLCASSTRGGAGYTFGSGTRLTVV.

This clonotype appeared many times. The chain is built from TRBV6-1 and TRBJ1-5, with D unresolved. The ends were cut back, 10 bases at V and 3 bases at J, with 13 bases in the middle. The germline V gene has CDR1 MNHNS and CDR2 SASEGT. This CDR3 region has 13 residues. The CDR3 loop reads CATRREYNQPQHF. The DNA for the CDR3 is TGTGCCACCAGGAGGGAATACAATCAGCCCCAGCATTTT.

CDR3 bases: TGTGCTAGCGACAGGGGGCCTAACTATGGCTACACCTTC. The encoded protein is CASDRGPNYGYTF. V gene TRBV2 combines with J gene TRBJ1-2; TRBD1 matches 10 bases. CDR1 and CDR2 (germline): SNHLY, FYNNEI. The CDR3 runs 13 residues.

Worth noting for this clonotype: At one of its ends the junction is not consistent with the germline gene, which may arise from a read error. The rearrangement links TRBV11-2 to TRBJ1-6; D is possibly TRBD1 (6 bases). Germline CDR1 SGHAT, CDR2 FQNNGV. CDR3 length: 17 residues. CDR3 coding DNA: TGCGCCAGCAGCCAAGATCTGACGCCTAGGGGGGATTCACCCCTCCACTTT. The encoded protein is CASSQDLTPRGDSPLHF.

This clonotype was observed a few times. V gene TRBV20-1 combines with J gene TRBJ1-4; tentatively, D is TRBD1 (5 bases). V lost 0 bases and J lost 7, with 21 bases in between. In germline, CDR1 is DFQATT, CDR2 SNEGSKA (reference sequence). CDR3 length: 17 residues. This CDR3 is CSARDVSRISGGEKLFF. The CDR3 region has the DNA TGCAGTGCTAGAGATGTTTCCCGAATATCCGGGGGTGAAAAACTGTTTTTT.

This clonotype occurred many times. This chain connects TRBV7-2 to TRBJ2-2; a possible D gene is TRBD2 (6 bases). Trimming pared 2 bases from V and 5 bases from J, leaving 12 bases between. Germline V gives CDR1 SGHTA, CDR2 FQGNSA. This CDR3 is 15 amino acids long. The CDR3: CASSLTGVDTGELFF. CDR3 coding DNA: TGTGCCAGCAGCTTAACGGGAGTGGATACCGGGGAGCTGTTTTTT. Combining the CDR3 with reference TRBV7-2 and TRBJ2-2 gives the whole variable domain GAGVSQSPSNKVTEKGKDVELRCDPISGHTALYWYRQSLGQGLEFLIYFQGNSAPDKSGLPSDRFSAERTGGSVSTLTIQRTQQEDSAVYLCASSLTGVDTGELFFGEGSRLTVL.

This clonotype was recorded many times. V usage is TRBV4-3 and J usage is TRBJ1-6; TRBD1 agrees at 7 bases. This CDR3 is 16 amino acids long. Germline trimming cut 4 bases from V and 6 bases from J; bases unmatched to any gene: 9. Germline CDR1 reads LGHNA; CDR2 reads YSLEER. The CDR3 loop reads CASSPAPGQPNSPLHF. The CDR3 nucleotides are TGCGCCAGCAGCCCAGCCCCGGGACAGCCTAATTCACCCCTCCACTTT.

V and J are TRBV29-1 and TRBJ2-5; D is perhaps TRBD1 (5 bases). The germline CDR1 and CDR2 sequences are SQVTM and ANQGSEA. The CDR3 extends over 11 amino acids. Trimming pared 8 bases from V and 3 bases from J, leaving 10 bases between. This CDR3 is CSSPREETQYF. The CDR3 DNA reads TGCAGCAGCCCCAGGGAAGAGACCCAGTACTTC.

This sequence joins TRBV12-3 or TRBV12-4 and TRBJ2-7; 8 positions agree with TRBD1. The ends lost 6 bases at V and 6 bases at J; junction bases unmatched: 10. The CDR3 is 14 residues long. The CDR3 is CASRERTGLGEQYF. The DNA for the CDR3 is TGTGCCAGCAGGGAAAGGACAGGGCTGGGCGAGCAGTACTTC.

This clonotype came up many times. This chain links TRBV13 with TRBJ2-7, with D tentatively TRBD1 (7 bases). This CDR3 is built from 14 residues. Germline V lookup: CDR1 PRHDT, CDR2 FYEKMQ (reference sequence). V dropped 5 bases and J dropped 4 bases, with 15 bases sitting between them. CDR3 amino acids: CASSGAGQPYEQYF. DNA for the CDR3: TGTGCCAGCAGCGGCGCGGGACAGCCTTACGAGCAGTACTTC.

The gene calls are TRBV12-3 or TRBV12-4 and TRBJ2-6; no firm D call. The V gene lost 4 bases and the J gene lost 4 bases, with 11 bases spanning the gap. This CDR3 comprises 15 residues. The CDR3 loop reads CASSSPGRGANVLTF. DNA for the CDR3: TGTGCCAGCAGTTCACCCGGCCGGGGGGCCAACGTCCTGACTTTC.

This clonotype came up many times. The chain uses TRBV29-1 and TRBJ1-2, with D tentatively TRBD1 (6 bases). Germline CDR1 is SQVTM and CDR2 is ANQGSEA. V was clipped by 7 bases and J by 8 bases, with 14 bases between them. This CDR3 is 11 amino acids long. CDR3 in DNA: TGCAGCGGGGGGGCCGTTGACGGCTACACCTTC. Translating it yields CSGGAVDGYTF.

This clonotype was seen a few times. The chain has TRBV20-1 and TRBJ2-7; D might be TRBD1 (5 bases). Germline V CDR1 and CDR2: DFQATT, SNEGSKA (reference sequence). The CDR3 length is 16 residues. V shed 3 bases and J shed 2 bases, with 20 bases lying between them. CDR3 loop: CSARSDTRSLTYEQYF. In DNA, the CDR3 is TGCAGTGCTAGGTCGGACACTCGATCTCTGACCTACGAGCAGTACTTC.

This clonotype was observed many times. The chain employs TRBV19 and TRBJ1-1; weak D call: TRBD1 (5 bases). V was cut by 5 bases and J by 1 base, with 8 bases left in between. The CDR3 has 13 amino acids. Germline CDR1 is LNHDA and CDR2 is SQIVND (reference sequence). The CDR3 reads CASSLDKNTEAFF. CDR3 DNA: TGTGCCAGTAGTTTGGACAAGAACACTGAAGCTTTCTTT.